This T cell receptor (beta chain) is drawn from a study of CD8 T cells in Susac syndrome. Random hexamers were used to reverse transcribe the RNA input (about 0.45 to 1 ug). In TCRdb, the immunoSEQ multiplex PCR reads were re-called with MiXCR into one record per CDR3 protein. The repertoire holds tens of thousands of distinct CDR3 sequences, with roughly 96% as singletons. Germline values: CDR1 MNHEY, CDR2 SMNVEV (reference sequence). V dropped 7 bases and J dropped 0; count of bases not matched to a gene: 9. CDR3 length: 17 amino acids. The specimen sequenced was CD8+ T cells from PBMCs. The chain uses TRBV27 and TRBJ1-6; 7 nucleotides align to TRBD1. This receptor was obtained from a human donor with Susac syndrome. CDR3 amino acids: CASKKGQPSSYNSPLHF. The CDR3 DNA sequence: TGTGCCAGCAAGAAGGGACAGCCCAGCTCCTATAATTCACCCCTCCACTTT.